The 14 T cell receptor beta chains below were found in one sample sequenced in a study of blood T cell repertoires in COVID-19. Measured with immunoSEQ multiplex PCR; TCRdb has only the in-frame clones, and not every one. The table includes about 14,000 clones, approximately 87% detected once. Sequenced input: peripheral blood. The receptors shown here come from a human donor in a cohort sampled during active COVID-19.

This chain joins TRBV27 and TRBJ2-7; 7 bases map to TRBD1. CDR1 is MNHEY and CDR2 is SMNVEV in the germline V gene (reference sequence). With V trimmed by 0 bases and J by 6 bases, 2 bases remained unmatched. This CDR3 contains 13 residues. For the CDR3, the DNA is TGTGCCAGCAGTTTATCGGGGACAGTCGAGCAGTACTTC. Translation gives CASSLSGTVEQYF.

The rearrangement joins TRBV28 to TRBJ2-1; maybe TRBD2 (6 bases). This CDR3 comprises 18 residues. In germline, CDR1 is MDHEN, CDR2 SYDVKM. Trimming took off 0 bases at V and 0 bases at J, with 15 bases between the two ends. The CDR3 DNA reads as TGTGCCAGCAGTTTATGGCCTAGCGCTGACCTCTCCTACAATGAGCAGTTCTTC. This sequence encodes CASSLWPSADLSYNEQFF.

This clone has more than one count but fewer than ten. The chain recombines TRBV27 with TRBJ2-2; a possible D gene is TRBD1 (6 bases). V dropped 9 bases and J dropped 6 bases, with 20 bases sitting between them. The germline V gene encodes CDR1 MNHEY and CDR2 SMNVEV (reference sequence). The CDR3 sequence is 15 residues long. CDR3 sequence: CASKSISWTAGELFF. The CDR3, as DNA: TGTGCCAGTAAATCCATCTCTTGGACAGCCGGGGAGCTGTTTTTT.

This clone appeared once. CDR3 amino acids: CASSQALWPESGRTYEQYF. In DNA, the CDR3 is TGCGCCAGCAGCCAAGCCCTGTGGCCGGAAAGCGGGAGGACCTACGAGCAGTACTTC. The V and J genes are TRBV4-3 and TRBJ2-7; 9 bases match TRBD2. The CDR3 runs 19 residues. The germline gives CDR1 LGHNA, CDR2 YSLEER. Unmatched junction bases numbered 15, after V lost 1 base and J lost 2 bases.

V usage is TRBV28 and J usage is TRBJ1-5, with 7 bases that match TRBD1. The germline V gene has CDR1 MDHEN and CDR2 SYDVKM. Germline trimming cut 6 bases from V and 4 bases from J; bases unmatched to any gene: 6. The CDR3 covers 14 residues. The chain's CDR3 is CASRQGGANQPQHF. For the CDR3, the DNA is TGTGCCAGCAGGCAAGGGGGCGCAAATCAGCCCCAGCATTTT. Filled out from reference TRBV28 and TRBJ1-5, the complete variable domain reads DVKVTQSSRYLVKRTGEKVFLECVQDMDHENMFWYRQDPGLGLRLIYFSYDVKMKEKGDIPEGYSVSREKKERFSLILESASTNQTSMYLCASRQGGANQPQHFGDGTRLSIL.

This chain links TRBV9 with TRBJ2-1, with D hard to call. Per germline, CDR1 SGDLS and CDR2 YYNGEE. Trimming took 2 bases from V and 7 from J, leaving 13 bases between them. This CDR3 comprises 14 residues. CDR3 sequence reads: CASSVSVYTNEQFF. The CDR3 DNA is TGTGCCAGCAGCGTCTCTGTTTATACAAATGAGCAGTTCTTC. The full variable domain, in which reference TRBV9 and TRBJ2-1 provide the parts outside the CDR3, is DSGVTQTPKHLITATGQRVTLRCSPRSGDLSVYWYQQSLDQGLQFLIQYYNGEERAKGNILERFSAQQFPDLHSELNLSSLELGDSALYFCASSVSVYTNEQFFGPGTRLTVL.

The chain combines TRBV7-2 with TRBJ2-1; 8 positions match TRBD2. V lost 7 bases, J lost 5 bases, and 4 bases stayed unmatched. CDR1 and CDR2 from the germline V gene are SGHTA and FQGNSA. This CDR3 comprises 13 residues. CDR3 nucleotides: TGTGCCAGCACGGGAGGGCCTAACAATGAGCAGTTCTTC. It is translated as CASTGGPNNEQFF.

V usage is TRBV6-1 and J usage is TRBJ2-5, with 13 positions matching TRBD2. The V gene's germline CDR1 is MNHNS and CDR2 SASEGT. Trimming took 1 base from V and 5 from J; bases not matched to a gene: 10. This CDR3 is built from 18 residues. CDR3: CASSEGGTSGVGWETQYF. The CDR3 region has the DNA TGTGCCAGCAGTGAAGGAGGGACTAGCGGGGTGGGTTGGGAGACCCAGTACTTC.

The chain uses TRBV6-1 and TRBJ1-1; TRBD1 is a possible D gene (6 bases). The CDR3 runs to 16 residues. The V gene lost 3 bases and the J gene lost 5 bases, with 19 bases spanning the gap. Germline V gene sequence: CDR1 MNHNS, CDR2 SASEGT. In DNA, the CDR3 is TGTGCCAGCAGTGACCGCCTAGGAGGGGGAGGGACTGAAGCTTTCTTT. Its protein product is CASSDRLGGGGTEAFF.

The rearrangement uses TRBV6-5 and TRBJ1-1, with D possibly TRBD1 on 5 matching bases. The CDR3 sequence is 13 residues long. Germline-derived CDR1 and CDR2 are MNHEY and SVGAGI. Trimming removed 2 bases from V and 3 bases from J, with 7 bases in between. The CDR3 DNA reads as TGTGCCAGCAGTTACCGGGGGGACACTGAAGCTTTCTTT. It specifies CASSYRGDTEAFF.

The chain employs TRBV28 and TRBJ1-1, with 9 positions matching TRBD1. Per germline, CDR1 MDHEN and CDR2 SYDVKM. This CDR3 has 17 residues. V trimming: 3 bases; J trimming: 1 base; junction bases outside the gene matches: 9. Here the CDR3 reads CASSFAARDRENTEAFF. The CDR3 nucleotides are TGTGCCAGCAGTTTTGCCGCCCGGGACAGGGAGAACACTGAAGCTTTCTTT.

The chain recombines TRBV29-1 with TRBJ1-2, with D tentatively TRBD1 (6 bases). Trimming stripped 4 bases from V and 6 bases from J, with 15 bases between. CDR1 is SQVTM, CDR2 ANQGSEA, per germline. CDR3 length: 13 amino acids. The CDR3 DNA reads as TGCAGCGTTGCGGCAGGGGAAGTTGATGGCTACACCTTC. This codes for CSVAAGEVDGYTF.

V gene TRBV18 combines with J gene TRBJ1-1; weak D call: TRBD1 (6 bases). V dropped 4 bases and J dropped 11 bases, with 14 bases sitting between them. The CDR3 length is 12 residues. The germline V gene encodes CDR1 KGHSH and CDR2 LQKENI. This CDR3 is CASSRPQGTAFF. The CDR3 coding sequence is TGTGCCAGCTCACGCCCCCAGGGGACGGCTTTCTTT.

V usage is TRBV5-4 and J usage is TRBJ2-7; 11 bases are shared with TRBD2. CDR3 length equals 15 residues. The trim removed 4 bases at V and 4 bases at J, leaving 7 bases unmatched. Germline CDR1 SGHNT, CDR2 YYREEE (reference sequence). This CDR3 is CASSGGTSGIYEQYF. CDR3 DNA: TGTGCCAGCAGCGGAGGGACTAGCGGCATTTACGAGCAGTACTTC.